The 30 T cell receptor beta chains reported below all come from one sample, sequenced in a study of cytomegalovirus exposure and HLA in healthy donors. PCR amplification relied on 60 Vbeta primers (plus 13 Jbeta primers). Assay: immunoSEQ multiplex PCR; the TCRdb copy retains only in-frame clones and omits some. The data hold 150,000 to 200,000 clones, with roughly 74% observed a single time. The sample comprised PBMCs. The receptors were gathered from a woman between 40 and 50 years old in good health and CMV-seropositive.

This clone turned up a few times. The sample holds other DNA sequences that translate to the same CDR3. The V and J genes are TRBV20-1 and TRBJ2-5; D remains ambiguous. The CDR3 covers 11 residues. In germline, CDR1 is DFQATT, CDR2 SNEGSKA (reference sequence). V was clipped by 6 bases and J by 4 bases, with 9 bases between them. In DNA, the CDR3 is TGCAGTGCCAAGAGGTTAGAGACCCAGTACTTC. This encodes CSAKRLETQYF.

V gene TRBV7-2 combines with J gene TRBJ2-1; 8 bases fit TRBD1. CDR3 length equals 18 residues. Germline V gene lookup returns CDR1 SGHTA and CDR2 FQGNSA. V shed 1 base, J shed 12 bases, and the junction held 20 bases outside the gene matches. CDR3 nucleotide sequence: TGTGCCAGCAGCTTAGGCCTTTTTGCGGACAGGGAATCCTTAAGGCAGTTCTTC. Translating it yields CASSLGLFADRESLRQFF.

This chain links TRBV18 with TRBJ1-2, with TRBD1 matching 7 bases. This CDR3 has 13 residues. J was trimmed by 8 bases and V by 4 bases; bases with no gene match: 7. Germline values: CDR1 KGHSH, CDR2 LQKENI. The CDR3 sequence is CASSRQGSEGYTF. The DNA for the CDR3 is TGTGCCAGCTCACGACAGGGCTCGGAGGGCTACACCTTC.

The rearrangement joins TRBV27 to TRBJ1-1; the D gene is possibly TRBD1 (5 bases). Trimming removed 2 bases from V and 4 bases from J, with 11 bases in between. The CDR3 has 14 residues. Per germline, CDR1 MNHEY and CDR2 SMNVEV (reference sequence). The CDR3 here is CASSLIGASTEAFF. The CDR3 DNA follows: TGTGCCAGCAGTTTAATAGGGGCGAGCACTGAAGCTTTCTTT.

The rearrangement uses TRBV30 and TRBJ2-5; 8 bases are shared with TRBD2. V lost 5 bases, J lost 3 bases, and 5 bases stayed unmatched. The CDR3 sequence is 13 residues long. Germline V lookup: CDR1 GTSNPN, CDR2 SVGIG (reference sequence). CDR3 in DNA: TGTGCCTGGTCCGGGGGGGGTGAAGAGACCCAGTACTTC. Translation: CAWSGGGEETQYF.

This clone has just a few counts. The chain uses TRBV6-5 and TRBJ2-1, with 7 bases matching TRBD1. The germline gives CDR1 MNHEY, CDR2 SVGAGI. The CDR3 runs 15 residues. V lost 6 bases, J lost 2 bases, and 7 bases stayed unmatched. The CDR3 region has the DNA TGTGCCAGCAGCAGACAGGGTAATGCCTACAATGAGCAGTTCTTC. Translation gives CASSRQGNAYNEQFF.

The chain recombines TRBV11-3 with TRBJ2-3, with D unclear. Germline V gene lookup returns CDR1 SGHNT and CDR2 YENEEA. The CDR3 is 13 amino acids. The V and J ends lost 2 bases and 0 bases respectively, with 3 bases between them. CDR3 region: CASSLYSTDTQYF. CDR3 in DNA: TGTGCCAGCAGCTTATATAGCACAGATACGCAGTATTTT. The complete variable domain, with remaining parts taken from reference TRBV11-3 and TRBJ2-3, reads EAGVVQSPRYKIIEKKQPVAFWCNPISGHNTLYWYLQNLGQGPELLIRYENEEAVDDSQLPKDRFSAERLKGVDSTLKIQPAELGDSAVYLCASSLYSTDTQYFGPGTRLTVL.

The V call is TRBV19, the J call TRBJ1-1; 9 bases map to TRBD1. The CDR3 is made up of 15 amino acids. V lost 8 bases and J lost 9; bases outside the gene matches: 16. The germline V gene encodes CDR1 LNHDA and CDR2 SQIVND (reference sequence). This CDR3 reads CASHKTGTGLEKAFF. DNA of the CDR3: TGTGCCAGTCACAAGACAGGGACAGGGTTGGAGAAAGCTTTCTTT.

The rearrangement joins TRBV27 to TRBJ1-5; D call uncertain. Germline assignment: CDR1 MNHEY and CDR2 SMNVEV (reference sequence). The CDR3 extends over 15 amino acids. Trimming cost V 6 bases and J 1 base, with 13 bases left between them. Written as DNA, the CDR3 is TGTGCCAGCAGCCTCACCACGGGGAGCAATCAGCCCCAGCATTTT. This encodes CASSLTTGSNQPQHF.

The rearrangement links TRBV5-1 to TRBJ2-1; tentative D call: TRBD2 (6 bases). CDR1 and CDR2 (germline): SGHRS, YFSETQ. V lost 6 bases to trimming and J lost 7 bases, with 17 bases between them. There are 14 residues in the CDR3. DNA of the CDR3: TGCGCCAGCACCCCCGGGAGACTAATAAATGAGCAGTTCTTC. The encoded protein is CASTPGRLINEQFF. The variable domain in full, completed from reference TRBV5-1 and TRBJ2-1, reads KAGVTQTPRYLIKTRGQQVTLSCSPISGHRSVSWYQQTPGQGLQFLFEYFSETQRNKGNFPGRFSGRQFSNSRSEMNVSTLELGDSALYLCASTPGRLINEQFFGPGTRLTVL.

This chain links TRBV19 with TRBJ1-2; 8 bases fit TRBD1. CDR3 length: 15 amino acids. V lost 7 bases and J lost 3; bases outside the gene matches: 10. CDR1 is LNHDA and CDR2 is SQIVND in the germline V gene (reference sequence). CDR3 amino acids: CASNGQGPSHYGYTF. The CDR3 coding sequence is TGTGCCAGTAATGGACAGGGCCCTTCCCACTATGGCTACACCTTC.

J is TRBJ2-1 and V is TRBV18; D might be TRBD1 (7 bases). Germline-derived CDR1 and CDR2 are KGHSH and LQKENI. The CDR3 consists of 13 residues. The V and J ends lost 3 bases and 10 bases respectively, with 13 bases between them. The CDR3 DNA reads as TGTGCCAGCTCACCCTCCGCAGGGGGGGAGCAGTTCTTC. The encoded protein is CASSPSAGGEQFF.

The chain carries TRBV10-3 and TRBJ1-5, with 7 bases fitting TRBD1. Germline CDR1 ENHRY, CDR2 SYGVKD. V trimming: 5 bases; J trimming: 2 bases; junction bases outside the gene matches: 3. This CDR3 has 14 amino acids. The CDR3 DNA reads as TGTGCCATCAGTTTTCAGGGGGGCAATCAGCCCCAGCATTTT. As protein: CAISFQGGNQPQHF.

This clone was detected only a few times. The chain uses TRBV5-4 and TRBJ1-1, with TRBD1 matching 9 bases. CDR1 is SGHNT and CDR2 is YYREEE in the germline V gene (reference sequence). After removal of 4 bases from V and 3 bases from J, the junction contained 10 bases not matched to a gene. The CDR3 covers 16 residues. In DNA form, the CDR3 reads TGTGCCAGCAGCCCGACAGGGGGGCCAGAACACACTGAAGCTTTCTTT. Translated: CASSPTGGPEHTEAFF.

This chain uses TRBV29-1 with TRBJ1-2; D perhaps matches TRBD1 (6 bases). Deletions cut 6 bases from V and 1 base from J, with 9 bases between. Germline CDR1 reads SQVTM; CDR2 reads ANQGSEA. The CDR3 length is 12 residues. The CDR3 region is CSVPGDNYGYTF. The DNA for the CDR3 is TGCAGCGTCCCAGGGGATAACTATGGCTACACCTTC.

The chain joins TRBV14 to TRBJ2-3; TRBD2 is a possible D gene (6 bases). Trimming removed 0 bases at V and 2 bases at J, with 15 bases between. The CDR3 sequence is 17 residues long. CDR1 is SGHDN, CDR2 FVKESK, per germline. The CDR3 here is CASSQDRGAGTTDTQYF. The CDR3 nucleotides read TGTGCCAGCAGCCAAGATCGAGGCGCGGGAACCACAGATACGCAGTATTTT.

The chain carries TRBV7-2 and TRBJ2-7; the D gene is possibly TRBD2 (5 bases). Germline V gene sequence: CDR1 SGHTA, CDR2 FQGNSA. The CDR3 loop spans 13 amino acids. V was trimmed by 5 bases and J by 3 bases, leaving 11 bases between them. CDR3 residues: CASSINRGYEQYF. The DNA for the CDR3 is TGTGCCAGCAGCATAAACCGGGGCTACGAGCAGTACTTC.

This chain's CDR3 is CASSAAGGTDADTQYF. CDR3 DNA sequence: TGTGCCAGCAGCGCCGCAGGGGGAACGGACGCAGATACGCAGTATTTT. The rearrangement links TRBV11-2 to TRBJ2-3; TRBD1 matches at 7 bases. The CDR3 has 16 amino acids. Germline V gene lookup returns CDR1 SGHAT and CDR2 FQNNGV. V lost 5 bases to trimming and J lost 4 bases; unmatched junction nucleotides: 12.

This clone showed up just a few times. In DNA, the CDR3 is TGTGCCAGTAGTCCAGGACGGGACAGGTGGAATGAGCAGTTCTTC. Its protein product is CASSPGRDRWNEQFF. This chain uses TRBV19 with TRBJ2-1; 8 bases agree with TRBD1. This CDR3 has 15 residues. V lost 5 bases and J lost 7; bases outside the gene matches: 10. Germline V gives CDR1 LNHDA, CDR2 SQIVND (reference sequence).

V gene TRBV28 combines with J gene TRBJ1-3; tentatively, D is TRBD1 (6 bases). CDR3 size: 15 residues. V lost 4 bases to trimming and J lost 4 bases, with 14 bases between them. CDR1 is MDHEN, CDR2 SYDVKM, per germline. CDR3 in amino acids: CASSYRQVAGNTIYF. DNA for the CDR3: TGTGCCAGCAGTTATCGACAGGTAGCCGGAAACACCATATATTTT.

Worth noting for this clone: The sample carries other DNA sequences with the same CDR3. This chain uses TRBV2 with TRBJ1-2, with D perhaps TRBD1 (5 bases). Trimming pared 10 bases from V and 8 bases from J, leaving 14 bases between. The germline gives CDR1 SNHLY, CDR2 FYNNEI. This CDR3 spans 11 amino acids. The CDR3 region is CAKLQGSGYTF. The CDR3 DNA sequence: TGTGCCAAGCTGCAGGGCAGCGGCTACACCTTC.

V is TRBV6-5 and J is TRBJ2-7; D unresolved. The length of the CDR3 is 14 residues. Per the germline V gene, CDR1 is MNHEY and CDR2 is SVGAGI. Between the trimmed V and J ends, which lost 2 bases and 2 bases, there was a span of 10 bases. The CDR3 spells CASSYGQYPYEQYF. CDR3 in DNA: TGTGCCAGCAGTTACGGGCAGTACCCCTACGAGCAGTACTTC.

DNA for the CDR3: TGTGCCACGGCGACCAGGGATACGCAGTATTTT. Residues: CATATRDTQYF. The chain combines TRBV25-1 with TRBJ2-3; D not certain. Germline-derived CDR1 and CDR2 are MGHDK and SYGVNS. V dropped 10 bases and J dropped 6 bases, with 11 bases sitting between them. CDR3 length: 11 amino acids. Variable domain in full (rest from reference TRBV25-1 and TRBJ2-3): EADIYQTPRYLVIGTGKKITLECSQTMGHDKMYWYQQDPGMELHLIHYSYGVNSTEKGDLSSESTVSRIRTEHFPLTLESARPSHTSQYLCATATRDTQYFGPGTRLTVL.

The chain carries TRBV7-9 and TRBJ2-7, with TRBD1 matching over 7 bases. V lost 8 bases and J lost 4; bases outside the gene matches: 14. Germline CDR1 is SEHNR and CDR2 is FQNEAQ (reference sequence). The CDR3 extends over 15 amino acids. The CDR3 DNA sequence: TGTGCCAGCGGAACGCAAGGGGGCGCGGTATACGAGCAGTACTTC. Encoded protein: CASGTQGGAVYEQYF.

The gene calls are TRBV28 and TRBJ1-6; D gene ambiguous. V dropped 6 bases and J dropped 10 bases, with 13 bases sitting between them. Per the germline V gene, CDR1 is MDHEN and CDR2 is SYDVKM. CDR3 length: 13 residues. Here the CDR3 reads CASRPQTTSPLHF. CDR3 DNA sequence: TGTGCCAGCAGGCCCCAGACTACCTCACCCCTCCACTTT.

CDR3 loop: CASSLSRSDTQYF. The CDR3 nucleotides are TGTGCCAGCAGCCTAAGCCGTTCAGATACGCAGTATTTT. The V and J genes are TRBV7-9 and TRBJ2-3, with D hard to call. This CDR3 has 13 amino acids. V lost 5 bases and J lost 4, with 10 bases in between. Per the germline V gene, CDR1 is SEHNR and CDR2 is FQNEAQ (reference sequence).

This chain connects TRBV19 to TRBJ2-1, with 10 bases fitting TRBD2. The CDR3 runs to 16 residues. The junction had 11 bases not matched to a gene; V was cut back by 4 bases and J by 8 bases. CDR1 and CDR2 from the germline V gene are LNHDA and SQIVND (reference sequence). CDR3 region: CASSNSGERGGDEQFF. The CDR3 DNA reads TGTGCCAGTAGTAACTCCGGCGAGCGGGGGGGGGATGAGCAGTTCTTC.

The rearrangement joins TRBV7-8 to TRBJ2-1, with 7 positions matching TRBD1. The CDR3 spans 14 residues. Germline values: CDR1 SGHVS, CDR2 FQNEAQ. V lost 7 bases and J lost 3; bases outside the gene matches: 6. For the CDR3, the DNA is TGTGCCAGCAACCTCAGGGGGAGCTACAATGAGCAGTTCTTC. Its protein product is CASNLRGSYNEQFF. The entire variable domain, with the rest obtained from reference TRBV7-8 and TRBJ2-1, is as follows: GAGVSQSPRYKVAKRGQDVALRCDPISGHVSLFWYQQALGQGPEFLTYFQNEAQLDKSGLPSDRFFAERPEGSVSTLKIQRTQQEDSAVYLCASNLRGSYNEQFFGPGTRLTVL.

The chain combines TRBV25-1 with TRBJ2-3, with TRBD2 identical over 11 bases. Germline CDR1 reads MGHDK; CDR2 reads SYGVNS. V was pared by 2 bases and J by 5 bases, with 9 bases of the junction left unmatched. The CDR3 is 17 residues long. The CDR3 is CASSEDHSGRARDTQYF. In DNA form, the CDR3 reads TGTGCCAGCAGTGAAGACCATAGCGGGAGGGCAAGAGATACGCAGTATTTT.

The rearrangement joins TRBV25-1 to TRBJ1-2, with D unresolved. This CDR3 is built from 11 residues. Germline V lookup: CDR1 MGHDK, CDR2 SYGVNS. The V gene lost 7 bases and the J gene lost 6 bases, with 9 bases spanning the gap. The CDR3 spells CASTDIHGYTF. In DNA, the CDR3 is TGTGCCAGCACCGACATCCATGGCTACACCTTC.